The rows below give T cell receptor beta chains drawn from one sample of a study of blood T cell repertoires in COVID-19. Assay: immunoSEQ multiplex PCR; the TCRdb copy retains only in-frame clones and omits some. The sample lists about 200,000 clones, approximately 78% seen once, with about 5% in the top ten. Sequencing used peripheral blood. The receptors were sampled from a woman in her 70s with COVID-19, enrolled during active disease. Both conserved end residues are part of each CDR3. Each record gives: J gene, V gene, D gene, clone size, CDR3 protein, CDR3 DNA. D genes are given only for firm matches. Expanded clones get a size class; other rows say once, few or many, or leave the size out.

>TRBJ2-7|TRBV9|TRBD2|.
CASSVGGSGMSEQYF
TGTGCCAGCAGCGTAGGGGGTAGCGGGATGTCCGAGCAGTACTTC
>TRBJ2-7|TRBV7-4|.|.
CASSLKRIYEQYF
TGTGCCAGCAGCCTGAAGCGGATTTACGAGCAGTACTTC
>TRBJ2-1|TRBV4-3|TRBD2|.
CASSQVAGRDEQFF
TGCGCCAGCAGCCAAGTCGCAGGGAGGGATGAGCAGTTCTTC
>TRBJ1-1|TRBV4-3|.|once
CASSRSQGFRGTEAFF
TGCGCCAGCAGCCGAAGCCAGGGGTTCCGGGGCACTGAAGCTTTCTTT
>TRBJ1-1|TRBV6-6|.|.
CASSYDRDKTEAFF
TGTGCCAGCAGTTACGACCGGGACAAAACTGAAGCTTTCTTT
>TRBJ1-1|TRBV19|TRBD1|few
CASSTDRSTEAFF
TGTGCCAGTAGTACGGACAGGTCAACTGAAGCTTTCTTT
>TRBJ1-2|TRBV10-3|TRBD1|.
CAISGGQGSYGYTF
TGTGCCATCAGTGGGGGACAGGGCAGCTATGGCTACACCTTC
>TRBJ1-2|TRBV6-5|.|.
CASSYLRQGYGYTF
TGTGCCAGCAGTTACCTGCGGCAGGGCTATGGCTACACCTTC
>TRBJ2-5|TRBV19|TRBD2|.
CASSSSGRLAGGLQETQYF
TGTGCCAGTAGTAGCTCAGGAAGGCTAGCGGGAGGGCTTCAAGAGACCCAGTACTTC
>TRBJ1-1|TRBV28|TRBD1|.
CASSSPQQGRRVNTEAFF
TGTGCCAGCAGTTCCCCCCAACAGGGGAGGCGGGTGAACACTGAAGCTTTCTTT
>TRBJ2-7|TRBV28|TRBD1|.
CASSPGQGIIYEQYF
TGTGCCAGCAGTCCGGGACAGGGTATTATCTACGAGCAGTACTTC
>TRBJ2-2|TRBV11-3|TRBD2|few
CASSKTSGATGELFF
TGTGCCAGCAGCAAGACTAGCGGAGCTACCGGGGAGCTGTTTTTT
>TRBJ2-7|TRBV5-1|TRBD2|once
CASADGAGGSSYEQYF
TGCGCCAGCGCCGATGGGGCGGGAGGGAGCTCCTACGAGCAGTACTTC
>TRBJ2-5|TRBV6-2/TRBV6-3|.|.
CASSYSRPTVGQGTQYF
TGTGCCAGCAGTTACTCGAGACCGACCGTGGGCCAGGGGACCCAGTACTTC
>TRBJ2-7|TRBV7-2|TRBD2|few
CASSTTGTSGLVEQYF
TGTGCCAGCAGCACCACCGGGACTAGCGGTTTAGTTGAGCAGTACTTC
>TRBJ1-4|TRBV5-1|TRBD1|.
CASSSGGSGEKLFF
TGCGCCAGCAGCTCAGGGGGCTCTGGAGAAAAACTGTTTTTT
>TRBJ2-3|TRBV28|.|.
CASSGADFTDTQYF
TGTGCCAGCAGTGGGGCCGATTTCACAGATACGCAGTATTTT
>TRBJ2-5|TRBV27|TRBD1|.
CASSLRQGMSFGETQYF
TGTGCCAGCAGTTTGAGACAGGGTATGTCATTTGGAGAGACCCAGTACTTC
>TRBJ2-7|TRBV19|TRBD1|.
CASSHDRGRNYEQYF
TGTGCCAGTAGTCACGACAGGGGAAGAAACTACGAGCAGTACTTC
>TRBJ2-3|TRBV20-1|TRBD2|.
CSASHSAGADTQYF
TGCAGTGCTAGTCACTCAGCGGGAGCAGATACGCAGTATTTT
>TRBJ2-7|TRBV6-1|.|.
CASRETLFEGSYEQYF
TGTGCCAGCAGGGAAACTCTCTTCGAGGGCTCCTACGAGCAGTACTTC
>TRBJ2-3|TRBV7-6|TRBD2|.
CASSPGTRVSTDTQYF
TGTGCCAGCAGCCCCGGGACTAGAGTGAGCACAGATACGCAGTATTTT
>TRBJ1-1|TRBV27|.|.
CASSLSAGNTEAFF
TGTGCCAGCAGTTTATCGGCAGGTAACACTGAAGCTTTCTTT
>TRBJ1-1|TRBV12-3/TRBV12-4|.|.
CASSGAVNTEAFF
TGTGCCAGCAGTGGAGCAGTGAACACTGAAGCTTTCTTT
>TRBJ1-4|TRBV28|.|.
CASSLSPAGQEKLFF
TGTGCCAGCAGTTTATCCCCCGCAGGGCAGGAAAAACTGTTTTTT
>TRBJ1-2|TRBV11-2|.|few
CASSSAIRVGGYTF
TGTGCCAGCAGCTCAGCAATCCGGGTCGGTGGCTACACCTTC